Presented here are 7 T cell receptor beta chains from one specimen sequenced in a study of blood T cell repertoires in COVID-19. Some clones are missing from TCRdb's copy, which holds only in-frame ones; the method was immunoSEQ multiplex PCR. The sample holds 95,000 to 120,000 clones, 85% seen once. Sequencing used peripheral blood. Receptors originate from a human donor in a cohort sampled during active COVID-19.

This rearrangement joins TRBV10-2 to TRBJ2-6; D not resolved. Germline V gives CDR1 WSHSY, CDR2 SAAADI. The V gene lost 4 bases and the J gene lost 5 bases, with 21 bases spanning the gap. The CDR3 has 18 amino acids. CDR3 in DNA: TGCGCCAGCAGTGTTCAAATCACTTCTAACAGTCGGGCCAACGTCCTGACTTTC. It encodes CASSVQITSNSRANVLTF.

The V call is TRBV19, the J call TRBJ1-1; 9 bases agree with TRBD1. There are 14 residues in the CDR3. Germline trimming cut 8 bases from V and 5 bases from J; bases unmatched to any gene: 9. CDR1 and CDR2 (germline): LNHDA, SQIVND (reference sequence). The CDR3 nucleotides read TGTGCCAGTCGTCCCGGGACAGGGATAACTGAAGCTTTCTTT. Encoded protein: CASRPGTGITEAFF. Full variable domain (outside the CDR3, taken from reference TRBV19 and TRBJ1-1): DGGITQSPKYLFRKEGQNVTLSCEQNLNHDAMYWYRQDPGQGLRLIYYSQIVNDFQKGDIAEGYSVSREKKESFPLTVTSAQKNPTAFYLCASRPGTGITEAFFGQGTRLTVV.

This clone was seen once. V usage is TRBV3-1 (or the pseudogene TRBV3-2) and J usage is TRBJ2-2, with D hard to call. In germline, CDR1 is LGHDT, CDR2 YNNKEL (reference sequence). The CDR3 contains 13 residues. V was pared by 4 bases and J by 2 bases, with 5 bases between. The CDR3 loop is CASSLINTGELFF. The CDR3 region has the DNA TGTGCCAGCAGCCTCATCAACACCGGGGAGCTGTTTTTT.

The chain uses TRBV3-1 (or the pseudogene TRBV3-2) and TRBJ2-1; 12 nucleotides match TRBD2. The length of the CDR3 is 15 residues. V was clipped by 5 bases and J by 9 bases; unmatched bases: 8. From germline, CDR1 is LGHDT and CDR2 YNNKEL (reference sequence). In nucleotides, the CDR3 is TGTGCCAGCAGCTCGCTAGCGGGGGGGCCTACTGAGCAGTTCTTC. It specifies CASSSLAGGPTEQFF.

V gene TRBV7-9 combines with J gene TRBJ2-7, with D possibly matching TRBD2 (6 bases). V lost 5 bases to trimming and J lost 3 bases, with 20 bases between them. The CDR3 extends over 16 amino acids. The germline CDR1 and CDR2 sequences are SEHNR and FQNEAQ (reference sequence). This CDR3 is CASSPVGGNLYYEQYF. The CDR3 DNA reads as TGTGCCAGCAGCCCGGTGGGCGGGAATCTATACTACGAGCAGTACTTC.

This chain uses TRBV3-1 (or the pseudogene TRBV3-2) with TRBJ2-7; 10 bases map to TRBD2. Germline loops: CDR1 LGHDT, CDR2 YNNKEL (reference sequence). The CDR3 is 15 amino acids. The J segment lost 6 bases and the V segment lost 3 bases, leaving 8 bases of the junction unmatched. The CDR3 DNA sequence: TGTGCCAGCAGCCACGGCCCGGGACTAGCGAGCGAGCAGTACTTC. Translated: CASSHGPGLASEQYF.

V and J are TRBV12-3 or TRBV12-4 and TRBJ2-3, with 7 positions matching TRBD1. The CDR3 covers 13 residues. The J segment lost 4 bases and the V segment lost 9 bases, leaving 7 bases of the junction unmatched. The CDR3 region is CASLTGVADTQYF. The CDR3 nucleotides are TGTGCCAGTCTAACAGGGGTGGCAGATACGCAGTATTTT.